The 30 T cell receptor beta chains below were found in one sample sequenced in a study of blood T cell repertoires in COVID-19. Profiling relied on immunoSEQ multiplex PCR, and the TCRdb table lists in-frame clones only, not all of them. The repertoire consists of 200,000 to 250,000 clones, with 88% occurring once and the leading ten covering less than 3%. The specimen was peripheral blood. Receptor source: an older woman with acute or convalescent COVID-19.

This chain joins TRBV7-2 and TRBJ1-3; 7 bases align to TRBD1. After removal of 6 bases from V and 2 bases from J, the junction contained 10 bases not matched to a gene. Germline CDR1 reads SGHTA; CDR2 reads FQGNSA. This CDR3 spans 16 amino acids. The DNA for the CDR3 is TGTGCCAGCAGTTCACGGACAGGTCTGACTGGAAACACCATATATTTT. Its protein product is CASSSRTGLTGNTIYF.

Details on this clone: A junction end diverges from the germline sequence, so it may reflect a read error. The rearrangement joins TRBV7-7 to TRBJ2-5; TRBD2 agrees at 12 bases. CDR3 size: 16 residues. Germline CDR1 SSHAT, CDR2 FNYEAQ (reference sequence). The CDR3 coding sequence is TGTGCTAGCAGCCTAGCCCTAGCGGGGGGGGCAGAGACCCAGTACTTC. Translation: CASSLALAGGAETQYF.

The rearrangement joins TRBV28 to TRBJ1-5; D may be TRBD1 (5 bases). The V and J ends lost 7 bases and 4 bases respectively, with 14 bases between them. Per the germline V gene, CDR1 is MDHEN and CDR2 is SYDVKM. The CDR3 is made up of 14 amino acids. This chain's CDR3 is CASTLGLTNQPQHF. The CDR3 coding sequence is TGTGCCAGCACCCTGGGACTGACGAATCAGCCCCAGCATTTT. Variable domain in full (rest from reference TRBV28 and TRBJ1-5): DVKVTQSSRYLVKRTGEKVFLECVQDMDHENMFWYRQDPGLGLRLIYFSYDVKMKEKGDIPEGYSVSREKKERFSLILESASTNQTSMYLCASTLGLTNQPQHFGDGTRLSIL.

The rearrangement uses TRBV4-2 and TRBJ1-5; 7 nucleotides align to TRBD1. After removal of 0 bases from V and 7 bases from J, the junction contained 6 bases not matched to a gene. This CDR3 region has 15 residues. The germline gives CDR1 LGHNA, CDR2 YNFKEQ. CDR3 in DNA: TGTGCCAGCAGCCAAGAGGCGCAGGGGGGACAGCCCCAGCATTTT. Its translation: CASSQEAQGGQPQHF.

The chain links TRBV5-5 to TRBJ2-7, with TRBD2 identical over 12 bases. From germline, CDR1 is SGHKS and CDR2 YYEKEE (reference sequence). J was trimmed by 4 bases and V by 3 bases; bases with no gene match: 5. The CDR3 runs 15 residues. Written as DNA, the CDR3 is TGTGCCAGCAGCTCGACTAGCGGGAGTAGGTACGAGCAGTACTTC. It codes for CASSSTSGSRYEQYF.

This CDR3 is CASRNPGQGYSNQPQHF. The CDR3, as DNA: TGTGCCAGCAGAAACCCGGGACAGGGCTATAGCAATCAGCCCCAGCATTTT. This sequence joins TRBV28 and TRBJ1-5; 9 bases fit TRBD1. The CDR3 runs to 17 residues. Germline trimming cut 6 bases from V and 0 bases from J; bases unmatched to any gene: 9. In germline, CDR1 is MDHEN, CDR2 SYDVKM.

The V call is TRBV28, the J call TRBJ1-4; tentatively, D is TRBD1 (5 bases). The germline gives CDR1 MDHEN, CDR2 SYDVKM. This CDR3 contains 14 residues. V lost 5 bases and J lost 10, with 17 bases in between. CDR3 in amino acids: CASSGGVPGAKLFF. The CDR3 DNA sequence: TGTGCCAGCAGTGGGGGGGTCCCTGGGGCAAAACTGTTTTTT.

The V call is TRBV7-9, the J call TRBJ2-5, with D tentatively TRBD1 (7 bases). The V gene lost 5 bases and the J gene lost 7 bases, with 14 bases spanning the gap. Per germline, CDR1 SEHNR and CDR2 FQNEAQ (reference sequence). The CDR3 totals 13 residues. The CDR3 sequence is CASSDREVVTQYF. CDR3 nucleotides: TGTGCCAGCAGCGACAGGGAGGTGGTGACCCAGTACTTC.

The CDR3 coding sequence is TGTGCCAGCAGCTTAGTCTGGAACACTGAAGCTTTCTTT. This gives the protein CASSLVWNTEAFF. The chain combines TRBV11-1 with TRBJ1-1; D is ambiguous. V was pared by 1 base and J by 1 base, with 4 bases between. CDR3 length: 13 amino acids. Germline V gene data show CDR1 as SGHAT and CDR2 as FQDESV (reference sequence).

The chain has TRBV19 and TRBJ2-2; TRBD1 matches at 10 bases. V gave up 5 bases and J gave up 4 bases; unmatched junction bases: 7. This CDR3 has 16 amino acids. CDR1 and CDR2 (germline): LNHDA, SQIVND (reference sequence). The CDR3 DNA sequence: TGTGCCAGTAGTGGGTTGGGACAGGGGCCCACCGGGGAGCTGTTTTTT. Translating gives CASSGLGQGPTGELFF.

The V gene is TRBV3-1 (or the pseudogene TRBV3-2), the J gene TRBJ1-1; D is perhaps TRBD1 (5 bases). V lost 0 bases and J lost 0, with 11 bases in between. Looked up from germline, CDR1 is LGHDT and CDR2 is YNNKEL (reference sequence). The CDR3 is 16 amino acids. For the CDR3, the DNA is TGTGCCAGCAGCCAAGATTGGGGGGGGTTGAACACTGAAGCTTTCTTT. Translation: CASSQDWGGLNTEAFF.

CDR3 in DNA: TGTGCCAGTAGACGACAGGGTCAAGGGAACACTGAAGCTTTCTTT. It encodes CASRRQGQGNTEAFF. The chain combines TRBV19 with TRBJ1-1; 7 nucleotides align to TRBD1. The CDR3 has 15 residues. The V gene's germline CDR1 is LNHDA and CDR2 SQIVND (reference sequence). Trimming at V came to 6 bases and at J to 1 base, leaving 8 bases not matched to a gene.

The gene calls are TRBV5-1 and TRBJ1-6; D may be TRBD1 (5 bases). Germline CDR1 and CDR2: SGHRS and YFSETQ. V was clipped by 0 bases and J by 6 bases, with 10 bases between them. This CDR3 is built from 15 residues. This CDR3 reads CASSLAWGVNSPLHF. CDR3 sequence (DNA): TGCGCCAGCAGCTTGGCCTGGGGGGTTAATTCACCCCTCCACTTT. Full variable domain (missing parts from reference TRBV5-1 and TRBJ1-6): KAGVTQTPRYLIKTRGQQVTLSCSPISGHRSVSWYQQTPGQGLQFLFEYFSETQRNKGNFPGRFSGRQFSNSRSEMNVSTLELGDSALYLCASSLAWGVNSPLHFGNGTRLTVT.

In DNA form, the CDR3 reads TGTGCCAGCAGCTTAGTAGCACCGCGACATTCACCCCTCCACTTT. As protein: CASSLVAPRHSPLHF. The chain uses TRBV7-9 and TRBJ1-6; no clear D. This CDR3 is 15 amino acids long. Germline lookup yields CDR1 SEHNR and CDR2 FQNEAQ (reference sequence). V was pared by 1 base and J by 8 bases, with 12 bases between.

The chain recombines TRBV12-3 or TRBV12-4 with TRBJ2-1, with D possibly matching TRBD2 (6 bases). The V end lost 3 bases, the J end lost 6 bases, and 6 bases lay between the germline ends. The CDR3 is made up of 12 amino acids. CDR3 region: CASSFGGNEQFF. For the CDR3, the DNA is TGTGCCAGCAGTTTCGGGGGCAATGAGCAGTTCTTC.

The chain's CDR3 is CASSPPFRGMDEQFF. The CDR3 bases are TGTGCCAGCAGCCCCCCCTTTCGGGGAATGGATGAGCAGTTCTTC. This chain links TRBV7-2 with TRBJ2-1; tentatively, D is TRBD2 (5 bases). This CDR3 region has 15 residues. Germline V gene lookup returns CDR1 SGHTA and CDR2 FQGNSA. V lost 5 bases and J lost 8, with 19 bases in between.

V is TRBV6-5 and J is TRBJ2-3, with 9 bases identical to TRBD2. V shed 8 bases and J 0 bases; nucleotides not matched to a gene: 6. The CDR3 is made up of 15 amino acids. From germline, CDR1 is MNHEY and CDR2 SVGAGI. CDR3 residues: CASGRAGGSTDTQYF. The CDR3 region has the DNA TGTGCCAGCGGCAGAGCGGGAGGTAGCACAGATACGCAGTATTTT.

This clone was observed a single time. The CDR3 sequence is CASSRQGRAYEQYF. The CDR3 DNA follows: TGTGCCAGCAGTAGACAGGGGAGAGCCTACGAGCAGTACTTC. This chain joins TRBV6-5 and TRBJ2-7; 8 positions match TRBD1. Trimming took 5 bases from V and 2 from J; bases not matched to a gene: 5. The CDR3 is made up of 14 amino acids. Looked up from germline, CDR1 is MNHEY and CDR2 is SVGAGI.

V gene TRBV5-1 combines with J gene TRBJ2-1; maybe TRBD2 (6 bases). Trimming took off 6 bases at V and 2 bases at J, with 18 bases between the two ends. Looked up from germline, CDR1 is SGHRS and CDR2 is YFSETQ. The CDR3 runs to 16 residues. The DNA of the CDR3 is TGCGCCAGCAACAAAATACCGGGACTGACCTACAATGAGCAGTTCTTC. Amino acid sequence: CASNKIPGLTYNEQFF.

The V and J genes are TRBV18 and TRBJ1-3; D perhaps matches TRBD1 (5 bases). CDR1 is KGHSH, CDR2 LQKENI, per germline. V gave up 1 base and J gave up 0 bases, with 13 bases separating them. The CDR3 sequence is 17 residues long. CDR3 bases: TGTGCCAGCTCACCACTCGATGGCGGGGGCTCTGGAAACACCATATATTTT. Encoded protein: CASSPLDGGGSGNTIYF.

This chain connects TRBV2 to TRBJ1-5; perhaps TRBD1 as D (6 bases). Germline V gene sequence: CDR1 SNHLY, CDR2 FYNNEI. The CDR3 consists of 15 residues. V was clipped by 0 bases and J by 6 bases, with 12 bases between them. In nucleotides, the CDR3 is TGTGCCAGCAGTGAAGCGAGGGGACAAGGTCAGCCCCAGCATTTT. Protein product: CASSEARGQGQPQHF. Full variable domain (missing parts from reference TRBV2 and TRBJ1-5): EPEVTQTPSHQVTQMGQEVILRCVPISNHLYFYWYRQILGQKVEFLVSFYNNEISEKSEIFDDQFSVERPDGSNFTLKIRSTKLEDSAMYFCASSEARGQGQPQHFGDGTRLSIL.

The chain employs TRBV6-5 and TRBJ1-1; perhaps TRBD1 as D (6 bases). Looked up from germline, CDR1 is MNHEY and CDR2 is SVGAGI. V was pared by 11 bases and J by 1 base, with 11 bases between. This CDR3 is 12 amino acids long. CDR3 protein: CAANRENTEAFF. The CDR3 bases are TGTGCCGCAAACAGGGAGAACACTGAAGCTTTCTTT.

The chain uses TRBV19 and TRBJ2-4, with D uncertain. The V end lost 4 bases, the J end lost 16 bases, and 14 bases lay between the germline ends. The CDR3 loop spans 11 amino acids. The germline gives CDR1 LNHDA, CDR2 SQIVND (reference sequence). CDR3: CASSNYRGPYF. CDR3 in DNA: TGTGCCAGTAGTAACTATCGTGGCCCATACTTC.

The J gene is TRBJ2-2, the V gene TRBV28; 10 nucleotides match TRBD1. Germline assignment: CDR1 MDHEN and CDR2 SYDVKM. Trimming at V came to 11 bases and at J to 5 bases, leaving 8 bases not matched to a gene. This CDR3 region has 14 residues. The CDR3 DNA follows: TGTGCCTCCGCCGGGACAGGGGTTACCGGGGAGCTGTTTTTT. Residues: CASAGTGVTGELFF.

The chain couples TRBV2 to TRBJ1-3, with D perhaps TRBD1 (6 bases). Trimming left V 7 bases short and J 4 bases short, with 11 bases between. Germline CDR1 is SNHLY and CDR2 is FYNNEI. The CDR3 totals 13 residues. The CDR3 region has the DNA TGTGCCAGCACCCAGGGGCTAGGAAACACCATATATTTT. It specifies CASTQGLGNTIYF. The whole variable domain, filled in from reference TRBV2 and TRBJ1-3, reads EPEVTQTPSHQVTQMGQEVILRCVPISNHLYFYWYRQILGQKVEFLVSFYNNEISEKSEIFDDQFSVERPDGSNFTLKIRSTKLEDSAMYFCASTQGLGNTIYFGEGSWLTVV.

The table lists this clone with a count of one. The chain has TRBV9 and TRBJ1-1; D unclear. The CDR3 runs 15 residues. V gave up 0 bases and J gave up 2 bases, with 11 bases separating them. Germline CDR1 and CDR2: SGDLS and YYNGEE. CDR3 residues: CASSVDRPGNTEAFF. The DNA of the CDR3 is TGTGCCAGCAGCGTAGATCGGCCGGGAAACACTGAAGCTTTCTTT.

This clone was recorded a few times. This chain joins TRBV7-9 and TRBJ2-7, with 11 bases fitting TRBD1. The CDR3 is 16 amino acids. Unmatched junction bases numbered 3, after V lost 0 bases and J lost 2 bases. Germline loops: CDR1 SEHNR, CDR2 FQNEAQ (reference sequence). The CDR3 loop is CASSLAGGQGAYEQYF. Written as DNA, the CDR3 is TGTGCCAGCAGCTTAGCCGGGGGACAGGGGGCCTACGAGCAGTACTTC.

The genes are TRBV3-1 (or the pseudogene TRBV3-2) and TRBJ1-2; D gene uncertain. The length of the CDR3 is 12 residues. CDR1 is LGHDT and CDR2 is YNNKEL in the germline V gene (reference sequence). The V end lost 4 bases, the J end lost 5 bases, and 8 bases lay between the germline ends. The CDR3, as DNA: TGTGCCAGCAGCCTACGCGATTATGGCTACACCTTC. It is translated as CASSLRDYGYTF.

This sequence joins TRBV7-6 and TRBJ2-7, with D possibly matching TRBD2 (6 bases). Germline CDR1 reads SGHVS; CDR2 reads FNYEAQ. This CDR3 has 16 amino acids. V shed 2 bases and J shed 7 bases, with 21 bases lying between them. The CDR3 protein is CASSLSPGGAGGEQYF. Here the CDR3 DNA reads TGTGCCAGCAGCTTATCCCCCGGAGGGGCGGGTGGTGAGCAGTACTTC.

This chain connects TRBV28 to TRBJ1-1, with 8 bases lining up with TRBD1. In germline, CDR1 is MDHEN, CDR2 SYDVKM. The CDR3 runs 18 residues. Trimming took 3 bases from V and 0 from J; bases not matched to a gene: 12. The CDR3 spells CASSFLGTGVSLNTEAFF. The CDR3 coding sequence is TGTGCCAGCAGTTTTTTGGGGACAGGCGTCAGTCTGAACACTGAAGCTTTCTTT.